Reported below is one T cell receptor beta chain. The data were obtained in a study of metastatic and nonmetastatic thyroid tumors. Across the study: A comparison of repertoires was made across blood and tumor or nodule tissue from malignant and benign thyroid patients.

Thyroid surgery took place with no prior treatment in any patient. TCRdb reprocessed the PCR reads via MiXCR. The sample records 30,000 to 35,000 clones, about 15% being singletons. The V end lost 11 bases, the J end lost 5 bases, and 22 bases lay between the germline ends. CDR1 ENHRY and CDR2 SYGVKD come from the germline V gene. This CDR3 contains 15 residues. The sequence was obtained from a male donor with papillary thyroid cancer or a benign thyroid nodule (not recorded which). Some clones in this sample may be carry-over from other donors' samples. Material: blood. This chain joins TRBV10-3 and TRBJ2-1; D is perhaps TRBD2 (5 bases). CDR3 coding DNA: TGTGCCCACGGCGCCCAGCGGAGCACCGACAATGAGCAGTTCTTC. Amino acid sequence: CAHGAQRSTDNEQFF.